A single sample is the source of the 8 T cell receptor beta chains below, sequenced in a study of T cell repertoires in cytomegalovirus infection. TCRdb re-derived calls from the reads in MiXCR, one entry per CDR3 protein. The sample has about 300,000 distinct CDR3 sequences, 20% to 30% seen once. The sample comprised PBMCs. These receptor sequences come from a human donor in good health (CMV status not recorded). Some clones in this sample may be carry-over from other donors' samples.

This clonotype showed up many times. The chain links TRBV28 to TRBJ2-1, with D perhaps matching TRBD1 (8 bases). Trimming cost V 5 bases and J 7 bases, with 18 bases left between them. This CDR3 region has 15 residues. Germline V CDR1 and CDR2: MDHEN, SYDVKM. In DNA, the CDR3 is TGTGCCAGCAGTCCCCCTGGACAGGGAGGGAATGAGCAGTTCTTC. Its protein product is CASSPPGQGGNEQFF. The full variable domain, completed using reference TRBV28 and TRBJ2-1, is DVKVTQSSRYLVKRTGEKVFLECVQDMDHENMFWYRQDPGLGLRLIYFSYDVKMKEKGDIPEGYSVSREKKERFSLILESASTNQTSMYLCASSPPGQGGNEQFFGPGTRLTVL.

The chain recombines TRBV4-3 with TRBJ1-4; D is perhaps TRBD1 (5 bases). There are 15 residues in the CDR3. Looked up from germline, CDR1 is LGHNA and CDR2 is YSLEER. The V and J ends lost 1 base and 5 bases respectively, with 11 bases between them. The chain's CDR3 is CASSQVGGSNEKLFF. The CDR3 DNA follows: TGCGCCAGCAGCCAAGTGGGGGGTTCCAATGAAAAACTGTTTTTT.

This clonotype has only a few counts. The gene calls are TRBV6-5 and TRBJ2-3; D remains unclear. Deletions cut 3 bases from V and 2 bases from J, with 12 bases between. CDR1 is MNHEY, CDR2 SVGAGI, per germline. This CDR3 has 15 residues. The chain's CDR3 is CASSYAGTTTDTQYF. CDR3 DNA sequence: TGTGCCAGCAGTTATGCCGGTACGACCACAGATACGCAGTATTTT.

This clonotype was seen more than once but under ten times. The chain carries TRBV7-2 and TRBJ2-1; TRBD1 might be the D (5 bases). Trimming left V 5 bases short and J 0 bases short, with 11 bases between. Germline assignment: CDR1 SGHTA and CDR2 FQGNSA. This CDR3 contains 15 residues. The CDR3 DNA is TGTGCCAGCAGCACAGACAGCGCCTCCTACAATGAGCAGTTCTTC. Encoded protein: CASSTDSASYNEQFF.

The V call is TRBV28, the J call TRBJ1-5, with D perhaps matching TRBD1 (5 bases). CDR3 length: 15 amino acids. Trimming took off 7 bases at V and 0 bases at J, with 13 bases between the two ends. Germline CDR1 is MDHEN and CDR2 is SYDVKM. The CDR3 nucleotides read TGTGCCAGCACCAACTGGGGGAATAGCAATCAGCCCCAGCATTTT. It specifies CASTNWGNSNQPQHF.

The chain has TRBV20-1 and TRBJ2-3; D is ambiguous. Looked up from germline, CDR1 is DFQATT and CDR2 is SNEGSKA (reference sequence). The CDR3 spans 14 residues. Between the trimmed V and J ends, which lost 3 bases and 1 base, there was a span of 11 bases. Here the CDR3 reads CSASSGLRTDTQYF. CDR3 sequence (DNA): TGCAGTGCTAGTTCGGGTCTGCGCACAGATACGCAGTATTTT.

There are a few counts of this clonotype. The DNA for the CDR3 is TGCAGTGCTATTAGGACAGGGGTCAGCAATCAGCCCCAGCATTTT. It translates to CSAIRTGVSNQPQHF. V usage is TRBV20-1 and J usage is TRBJ1-5; 9 bases fit TRBD1. The CDR3 has 15 amino acids. Germline lookup yields CDR1 DFQATT and CDR2 SNEGSKA (reference sequence). V trimming: 4 bases; J trimming: 1 base; junction bases outside the gene matches: 5.

This clonotype appeared many times. V and J are TRBV6-2 or TRBV6-3 and TRBJ2-2; D call uncertain. The CDR3 sequence is 15 residues long. Trimming removed 4 bases at V and 0 bases at J, with 9 bases between. The germline V gene has CDR1 MNHEY and CDR2 SVGEGT. Here the CDR3 DNA reads TGTGCCAGCAGTTGGGTGACTCCGAACACCGGGGAGCTGTTTTTT. Translation: CASSWVTPNTGELFF.